These 31 T cell receptor beta chains came from one sample sequenced in a study of Graves' ophthalmopathy and Graves' hyperthyroidism. The authors amplified TCR beta CDR3 regions, and they did so from RNA transcripts for repertoire sequencing. Scientists carried out first-round RT-PCR using HTBI primers and then a second-round multiplex PCR. Each CDR3 protein is one row after TCRdb ran MiXCR on the multiplex PCR reads. Of more than 1,000,000 distinct CDR3 sequences listed, about 35% are singletons. The sample consisted of peripheral blood or thyroid tissue (not recorded which). These receptors originate from an adult man with Graves' hyperthyroidism.

This chain uses TRBV29-1 with TRBJ2-3; TRBD2 aligns across 9 bases. Trimming removed 6 bases from V and 2 bases from J; junction bases left unmatched: 9. CDR1 SQVTM and CDR2 ANQGSEA come from the germline V gene. The CDR3 is 15 amino acids. The CDR3 DNA reads as TGCAGCGTAGTCCAAGCGGGGGGAAACACAGATACGCAGTATTTT. Encoded protein: CSVVQAGGNTDTQYF.

This clonotype showed up many times. The germline gene is not matched at one end of the junction; a read error may be the cause. The chain employs TRBV29-1 and TRBJ2-5; D gene unclear. Germline CDR1 and CDR2: SQVTM and ANQGSEA. The CDR3 is 13 amino acids. This CDR3 is CSVDMTSQEIQYF. DNA of the CDR3: TGCAGCGTTGATATGACATCCCAAGAGATCCAGTACTTC.

This clonotype was seen a handful of times. The chain combines TRBV4-1 with TRBJ2-7; D is undetermined. The V and J ends lost 0 bases and 4 bases respectively, with 13 bases between them. Germline lookup yields CDR1 MGHRA and CDR2 YSYEKL. This CDR3 is built from 15 residues. The chain's CDR3 is CASSQDHDKEYEQYF. CDR3 nucleotide sequence: TGCGCCAGCAGCCAAGATCATGATAAGGAATACGAGCAGTACTTC.

A note on this clonotype: A clone one base away is much larger, so this may be a read error. J is TRBJ1-4 and V is TRBV7-3; tentative D call: TRBD1 (5 bases). CDR1 and CDR2 (germline): SGHTA, FQGTGA. The CDR3 length is 17 residues. CDR3 in amino acids: CASSQEDVGGTNERLFF. The CDR3 DNA sequence: TGCGCCAGCAGCCAAGAGGACGTGGGTGGGACTAATGAAAGACTGTTTTTT. Using reference TRBV7-3 and TRBJ1-4 for the parts outside the CDR3, the full variable domain is GAGVSQTPSNKVTEKGKYVELRCDPISGHTALYWYRQSLGQGPEFLIYFQGTGAADDSGLPNDRFFAVRPEGSVSTLKIQRTERGDSAVYLCASSQEDVGGTNERLFFGSGTQLSVL.

About this clonotype itself: This may come from a read error, since a much larger clone is one base off. The V call is TRBV7-2, the J call TRBJ2-5; D is perhaps TRBD1 (6 bases). This CDR3 spans 15 amino acids. The V gene's germline CDR1 is SGHTA and CDR2 FQGNSA. Here the CDR3 DNA reads TGTGCCAGCATCAACAGGGTCGGGGTTGGAGAGGCCCAGTACTTC. It encodes CASINRVGVGEAQYF.

The V call is TRBV5-1, the J call TRBJ2-2, with 11 nucleotides matching TRBD2. The V gene's germline CDR1 is SGHRS and CDR2 YFSETQ. J was trimmed by 6 bases and V by 1 base; bases with no gene match: 8. CDR3 size: 17 residues. The CDR3 is CASSLTSGRIGSGELFF. The CDR3 nucleotides are TGCGCCAGCAGCTTGACTAGCGGGAGAATCGGGTCCGGGGAGCTGTTTTTT.

This clonotype has at least ten counts. This chain connects TRBV4-3 to TRBJ1-2; the match to TRBD1 covers 9 bases. Per germline, CDR1 LGHNA and CDR2 YSLEER. The CDR3 is made up of 15 amino acids. Germline trimming cut 4 bases from V and 8 bases from J; bases unmatched to any gene: 11. The CDR3 reads CASSPSRTGAWGYTF. The CDR3, as DNA: TGCGCCAGCAGCCCTTCCCGGACAGGGGCTTGGGGCTACACCTTC.

This clonotype occurred many times. In DNA, the CDR3 is TGTGCCAGCAGTGAACAGGGGCGCAGGGAGCCCCAGCATTTT. Translation: CASSEQGRREPQHF. This chain connects TRBV2 to TRBJ1-5; tentative D call: TRBD1 (6 bases). V was shortened by 2 bases and J by 8 bases, with 13 bases between the two germline ends. CDR1 and CDR2 (germline): SNHLY, FYNNEI. This CDR3 region has 14 residues.

This clonotype was picked up many times. The J gene is TRBJ1-1, the V gene TRBV20-1; 7 bases line up with TRBD1. Germline CDR1 and CDR2: DFQATT and SNEGSKA (reference sequence). V lost 3 bases, J lost 0 bases, and 4 bases stayed unmatched. The CDR3 has 14 amino acids. CDR3: CSASWDSLNTEAFF. The CDR3 DNA sequence: TGCAGTGCTAGTTGGGACAGTTTGAACACTGAAGCTTTCTTT.

This clonotype was recorded at least ten times. The CDR3 region has the DNA TGTGCCACCAGCAGAGCGACCGTAGCTAATCAGCCCCAGCATTTT. The encoded protein is CATSRATVANQPQHF. The chain carries TRBV15 and TRBJ1-5; D ambiguous. Germline CDR1 LNHNV, CDR2 YYDKDF (reference sequence). The ends were cut back, 1 base at V and 4 bases at J, with 11 bases in the middle. This CDR3 comprises 15 residues.

This clonotype has only a few counts. The chain links TRBV6-5 to TRBJ2-6, with D tentatively TRBD2 (6 bases). Germline V lookup: CDR1 MNHEY, CDR2 SVGAGI. With 7 bases removed from V and 1 base from J, the gap between germline ends came to 17 bases. The CDR3 is made up of 17 amino acids. The DNA of the CDR3 is TGTGCCAGCACAAACGAGCTTGGGGGGTCTGGGGCCAACGTCCTGACTTTC. Translated, it gives CASTNELGGSGANVLTF.

This chain links TRBV10-2 with TRBJ2-7; 7 positions match TRBD2. The CDR3 contains 13 residues. V gave up 5 bases and J gave up 6 bases; unmatched junction bases: 7. Germline V lookup: CDR1 WSHSY, CDR2 SAAADI. The CDR3 loop is CASSNGRLSEQYF. The DNA for the CDR3 is TGCGCCAGCAGTAACGGGAGGTTGAGCGAGCAGTACTTC.

In the case of this clonotype: One junction end disagrees with the germline gene, perhaps due to a read error. This sequence joins TRBV4-1 and TRBJ1-6, with D maybe TRBD1 (5 bases). Looked up from germline, CDR1 is MGHRA and CDR2 is YSYEKL. CDR3 size: 13 residues. CDR3 sequence: CASSQPDTLALHF. In DNA, the CDR3 is TGTGCCAGCAGCCAACCGGACACCTTGGCCCTCCACTTT.

This sequence joins TRBV9 and TRBJ2-5, with D perhaps matching TRBD2 (6 bases). The DNA matches TRBJ2-7 better at its end, which makes the J call doubtful. Germline CDR1 SGDLS, CDR2 YYNGEE. The CDR3 is 15 residues long. CDR3 amino acids: CASRGLPGEVNEQYF. CDR3 in DNA: TGTGCCAGCAGGGGTCTTCCCGGGGAGGTTAACGAGCAGTACTTC.

This chain links TRBV29-1 with TRBJ2-2; 8 bases are shared with TRBD1. Losses at the gene ends were 8 bases for V and 0 bases for J; bases not matched to a gene: 5. The CDR3 sequence is 14 residues long. From germline, CDR1 is SQVTM and CDR2 ANQGSEA. The CDR3 spells CSSQQGANTGELFF. CDR3 DNA sequence: TGCAGCAGTCAACAGGGGGCGAACACCGGGGAGCTGTTTTTT.

In its sample, this clonotype was seen many times. V gene TRBV10-3 combines with J gene TRBJ1-3, with D unclear. With 2 bases removed from V and 0 bases from J, the gap between germline ends came to 5 bases. Germline CDR1 ENHRY, CDR2 SYGVKD. The CDR3 extends over 14 amino acids. CDR3 coding DNA: TGTGCCATCAGTGAGCTGAGCTCTGGAAACACCATATATTTT. Protein: CAISELSSGNTIYF.

V and J are TRBV2 and TRBJ1-2, with unresolved D. Germline V gene data show CDR1 as SNHLY and CDR2 as FYNNEI. This CDR3 region has 14 residues. Trimming left V 6 bases short and J 7 bases short, with 18 bases between. The CDR3 here is CASRAASWVGGYTF. CDR3 coding DNA: TGTGCCAGCAGGGCAGCGTCGTGGGTTGGTGGCTACACCTTC.

Comment on this clonotype: This may come from a read error, since a much larger clone is one base off. The genes are TRBV10-2 and TRBJ2-2, with 7 bases fitting TRBD2. The CDR3 is 12 amino acids. CDR1 and CDR2 from the germline V gene are WSHSY and SAAADI. The CDR3 DNA reads TGTGCCACCACCGGGGGAAGCGGGGAGATGTTTTTT. It specifies CATTGGSGEMFF.

The chain couples TRBV7-9 to TRBJ2-1; D not resolved. The germline V gene encodes CDR1 SEHNR and CDR2 FQNEAQ (reference sequence). This CDR3 region has 13 residues. V lost 5 bases to trimming and J lost 8 bases, with 13 bases between them. The CDR3 here is CASSAASVDEQFF. CDR3 nucleotide sequence: TGTGCCAGCAGCGCCGCGTCAGTGGATGAGCAGTTCTTC.

The chain employs TRBV2 and TRBJ2-7; 12 positions agree with TRBD2. The CDR3 is 17 amino acids. Per the germline V gene, CDR1 is SNHLY and CDR2 is FYNNEI. With 3 bases clipped from V and 4 bases from J, the junction kept 10 bases outside the gene matches. CDR3 in amino acids: CASSEGGLAGRRYEQYF. In DNA form, the CDR3 reads TGTGCCAGCAGTGAGGGTGGACTAGCGGGACGACGATACGAGCAGTACTTC.

Worth noting for this clonotype: An end of the junction does not agree with germline; a read error may underlie this. V gene TRBV7-8 combines with J gene TRBJ2-7; 7 nucleotides align to TRBD1. The length of the CDR3 is 13 residues. Germline lookup yields CDR1 SGHVS and CDR2 FQNEAQ. CDR3 residues: CAGSLGQVYEQYF. CDR3 sequence (DNA): TGTGCCGGCAGCCTCGGACAGGTCTACGAGCAGTACTTC.

This clonotype was detected many times. The chain couples TRBV29-1 to TRBJ1-4; D not resolved. This CDR3 has 10 residues. CDR1 and CDR2 (germline): SQVTM, ANQGSEA. Trimming removed 5 bases from V and 6 bases from J, with 4 bases in between. CDR3: CSVLDEKLFF. The DNA for the CDR3 is TGCAGCGTTTTGGATGAAAAACTGTTTTTT.

This clonotype was found many times. The chain is built from TRBV24-1 and TRBJ2-2; D might be TRBD1 (6 bases). Germline V gene data show CDR1 as KGHDR and CDR2 as SFDVKD. This CDR3 contains 13 residues. The germline V and J ends were trimmed by 4 bases and 6 bases, with 8 bases remaining between them. The chain's CDR3 is CATSDAGAGELFF. The DNA for the CDR3 is TGTGCCACCAGTGACGCAGGGGCCGGGGAGCTGTTTTTT.

Details on this clonotype: A read error may account for a junction end that differs from germline. CDR3 nucleotide sequence: TGTGCCAGCAGGATTTCGGGACAGGTCTACGAGCAGTACTTC. Encoded protein: CASRISGQVYEQYF. This chain joins TRBV10-2 and TRBJ2-7, with 8 bases that match TRBD1. Germline V gene sequence: CDR1 WSHSY, CDR2 SAAADI. The CDR3 is 14 amino acids.

V usage is TRBV7-2 and J usage is TRBJ2-7, with 7 bases fitting TRBD2. There are 14 residues in the CDR3. V was pared by 4 bases and J by 3 bases, with 6 bases of the junction left unmatched. The germline V gene has CDR1 SGHTA and CDR2 FQGNSA. The CDR3, as DNA: TGTGCCAGCAGCTCGCGCGGGACTATCTACGAGCAGTACTTC. Protein sequence: CASSSRGTIYEQYF.

The rearrangement links TRBV24-1 to TRBJ2-7; 8 bases are a match to TRBD1. The CDR3 length is 14 residues. The V gene's germline CDR1 is KGHDR and CDR2 SFDVKD. V lost 11 bases and J lost 4; bases outside the gene matches: 12. The CDR3 here is CASSTLRTGYEQYF. CDR3 nucleotides: TGTGCCAGCAGCACTCTGCGGACAGGGTACGAGCAGTACTTC.

As regards this clonotype: Possible read error: a much larger clone is one base away. This chain uses TRBV6-4 with TRBJ1-5; D is undetermined. The CDR3 is made up of 15 amino acids. CDR1 and CDR2 (germline): MRHNA, SNTAGT. Trimming took 2 bases from V and 5 from J, leaving 13 bases between them. This CDR3 reads CASSDGRVQDQPQHF. Written as DNA, the CDR3 is TGTGCCAGCAGTGACGGACGGGTCCAGGATCAGCCCCAGCATTTT.

CDR3 DNA: TGTGCCAGCAGTTACGGCATGGCCGGGGGGTTCACTGAAGCTTTCTTT. Translated, it gives CASSYGMAGGFTEAFF. This chain links TRBV2 with TRBJ1-1, with a weak D call TRBD1 (5 bases). Germline loops: CDR1 SNHLY, CDR2 FYNNEI. This CDR3 has 16 residues. The germline V and J ends were trimmed by 5 bases and 4 bases, with 20 bases remaining between them. The entire variable domain, with the rest obtained from reference TRBV2 and TRBJ1-1, is as follows: EPEVTQTPSHQVTQMGQEVILRCVPISNHLYFYWYRQILGQKVEFLVSFYNNEISEKSEIFDDQFSVERPDGSNFTLKIRSTKLEDSAMYFCASSYGMAGGFTEAFFGQGTRLTVV.

This chain uses TRBV29-1 with TRBJ2-2; TRBD1 matches 8 bases. The CDR3 is made up of 14 amino acids. Trimming cost V 4 bases and J 2 bases; bases outside gene matches: 3. CDR1 is SQVTM and CDR2 is ANQGSEA in the germline V gene. The CDR3 DNA sequence: TGCAGCGTTGGGACAGGGTCAAACACCGGGGAGCTGTTTTTT. The encoded protein is CSVGTGSNTGELFF.

This clonotype showed up many times. V usage is TRBV7-3 and J usage is TRBJ2-5; no firm D call. Germline CDR1 SGHTA, CDR2 FQGTGA. This CDR3 spans 17 amino acids. Trimming removed 0 bases from V and 0 bases from J, with 14 bases in between. The CDR3: CASSLTGLTPYQETQYF. The CDR3 bases are TGTGCCAGCAGCTTAACTGGATTAACCCCGTACCAAGAGACCCAGTACTTC.

This clonotype was seen only a few times. V usage is TRBV28 and J usage is TRBJ2-7; 10 bases map to TRBD2. The CDR3 is made up of 14 amino acids. Per the germline V gene, CDR1 is MDHEN and CDR2 is SYDVKM. The ends lost 6 bases at V and 9 bases at J; junction bases unmatched: 11. CDR3 in amino acids: CASRAGGPSRPQYF. CDR3 in DNA: TGTGCCAGCAGAGCGGGAGGGCCGTCGCGCCCGCAGTACTTC.